A single sample is the source of the 17 T cell receptor beta chains below, sequenced in a study of OX40 agonist ivuxolimab in advanced cancers. Sequenced by immunoSEQ multiplex PCR; TCRdb stores in-frame clones only, minus some. The sample contains about 20,000 clones, around 87% of which appear only once. This specimen consisted of CD4+ or CD8+ T cells sorted from blood, obtained in a trial of the OX40 agonist ivuxolimab. The receptors originated from an adult with an advanced solid tumor such as melanoma, head and neck, liver or kidney cancer.

This chain connects TRBV7-9 to TRBJ1-1; 7 bases map to TRBD1. The V gene end was trimmed by 5 bases and the J gene end by 7 bases; junction bases not matched to a gene: 10. The CDR3 contains 14 residues. Germline lookup yields CDR1 SEHNR and CDR2 FQNEAQ (reference sequence). As DNA, the CDR3 is TGTGCCAGCAGCATAGACAGGGACTGGGGTGAAGCTTTCTTT. Protein: CASSIDRDWGEAFF.

The genes are TRBV7-9 and TRBJ1-1; the D is unclear. The V and J ends lost 5 bases and 4 bases respectively, with 14 bases between them. Looked up from germline, CDR1 is SEHNR and CDR2 is FQNEAQ (reference sequence). The CDR3 loop spans 14 amino acids. The CDR3 sequence is CASSQSLEGTEAFF. DNA for the CDR3: TGTGCCAGCAGCCAAAGCCTAGAGGGCACTGAAGCTTTCTTT.

V usage is TRBV7-8 and J usage is TRBJ1-5; a weak D match, TRBD1 (5 bases). The V gene lost 9 bases and the J gene lost 0 bases, with 21 bases spanning the gap. The CDR3 length is 17 residues. The germline CDR1 and CDR2 sequences are SGHVS and FQNEAQ. CDR3 residues: CASPGPRKFYSNQPQHF. The CDR3 bases are TGTGCCAGTCCGGGACCTAGGAAGTTTTATAGCAATCAGCCCCAGCATTTT.

CDR3 nucleotide sequence: TGTGCCAGCAGCTTAGCGCTGAGGGAGGAGGGTGGCTACACCTTC. As protein: CASSLALREEGGYTF. The chain uses TRBV7-9 and TRBJ1-2; no clear D. Germline CDR1 reads SEHNR; CDR2 reads FQNEAQ (reference sequence). The CDR3 extends over 15 amino acids. V shed 0 bases and J shed 7 bases, with 15 bases lying between them.

The rearrangement joins TRBV27 to TRBJ2-5; 7 bases map to TRBD2. Germline V gene data show CDR1 as MNHEY and CDR2 as SMNVEV (reference sequence). V gave up 5 bases and J gave up 5 bases; unmatched junction bases: 11. This CDR3 is 15 amino acids long. The CDR3 sequence is CASSTPGGPGETQYF. CDR3 sequence (DNA): TGTGCCAGCAGTACCCCGGGGGGACCCGGTGAGACCCAGTACTTC.

The J gene is TRBJ1-1, the V gene TRBV5-6, with D unresolved. Trimming removed 0 bases at V and 3 bases at J, with 6 bases between. The CDR3 loop spans 13 amino acids. Per germline, CDR1 SGHDT and CDR2 YYEEEE. The CDR3: CASSLGQDTEAFF. As DNA, the CDR3 is TGTGCCAGCAGCTTGGGTCAGGACACTGAAGCTTTCTTT.

The CDR3 protein is CASSPYLPDGADTQYF. The CDR3 DNA follows: TGCGCCAGCAGCCCGTACTTACCGGACGGGGCAGATACGCAGTATTTT. This chain connects TRBV5-1 to TRBJ2-3; maybe TRBD2 (5 bases). The germline V and J ends were trimmed by 4 bases and 4 bases, with 19 bases remaining between them. Germline V CDR1 and CDR2: SGHRS, YFSETQ. This CDR3 spans 16 amino acids.

The chain joins TRBV10-3 to TRBJ2-3; D unclear. The CDR3 is made up of 13 amino acids. Germline assignment: CDR1 ENHRY and CDR2 SYGVKD. V was cut by 3 bases and J by 0 bases, with 4 bases left in between. The DNA of the CDR3 is TGTGCCATCAGTGAAACTAGCACAGATACGCAGTATTTT. This sequence encodes CAISETSTDTQYF.

The chain uses TRBV7-8 and TRBJ2-3, with 7 bases aligning to TRBD2. The CDR3 contains 15 residues. Germline V gene sequence: CDR1 SGHVS, CDR2 FQNEAQ. The V and J ends lost 5 bases and 2 bases, in that order; junction bases with no gene match: 7. The CDR3 DNA follows: TGTGCCAGCAGCGCCGGGACTACCTTCACAGATACGCAGTATTTT. This codes for CASSAGTTFTDTQYF.

The CDR3 loop reads CASSVRQGGPTEAFF. The CDR3 nucleotides are TGTGCCAGTAGTGTAAGACAGGGCGGGCCAACTGAAGCTTTCTTT. This chain uses TRBV19 with TRBJ1-1; 7 nucleotides match TRBD1. The CDR3 contains 15 residues. CDR1 LNHDA and CDR2 SQIVND come from the germline V gene (reference sequence). V shed 5 bases, J shed 5 bases, and the junction held 11 bases outside the gene matches.

The chain links TRBV9 to TRBJ2-1; 8 bases are shared with TRBD1. Germline V gene lookup returns CDR1 SGDLS and CDR2 YYNGEE. This CDR3 is built from 16 residues. With V trimmed by 4 bases and J by 4 bases, 10 bases remained unmatched. In DNA form, the CDR3 reads TGTGCCAGCAGCCCCGTTAACAGGGGGTGGTACAATGAGCAGTTCTTC. This codes for CASSPVNRGWYNEQFF. Supplemented by reference TRBV9 and TRBJ2-1, the full variable domain reads DSGVTQTPKHLITATGQRVTLRCSPRSGDLSVYWYQQSLDQGLQFLIQYYNGEERAKGNILERFSAQQFPDLHSELNLSSLELGDSALYFCASSPVNRGWYNEQFFGPGTRLTVL.

To note about this clone: The junction departs from germline at one end; a sequencing error may be responsible. The chain employs TRBV25-1 and TRBJ2-2; no reliable D call. The CDR3 totals 15 residues. Germline assignment: CDR1 MGHDK and CDR2 SYGVNS. CDR3 loop: CASSETERNAGELFF. CDR3 sequence (DNA): TGTGCCAGCAGTGAGACGGAGAGGAACGCCGGGGAGCTGTTTTTT.

This clone was counted once. The rearrangement links TRBV5-6 to TRBJ2-3; no clear D gene. The V gene's germline CDR1 is SGHDT and CDR2 YYEEEE. The CDR3 consists of 13 residues. V was pared by 0 bases and J by 8 bases, with 10 bases between. The CDR3 DNA follows: TGTGCCAGCAGCTTGGCCCTCGGTAGTACGCAGTATTTT. It codes for CASSLALGSTQYF.

This clone occurred a few times. The V and J genes are TRBV7-9 and TRBJ2-5; TRBD2 matches at 9 bases. The ends lost 3 bases at V and 5 bases at J; junction bases unmatched: 10. From germline, CDR1 is SEHNR and CDR2 FQNEAQ (reference sequence). The CDR3 is 16 amino acids. The CDR3 DNA reads TGTGCCAGCAGCTTCCCGCCAGCGGGGGGTAGGGAGACCCAGTACTTC. Residues: CASSFPPAGGRETQYF.

This rearrangement joins TRBV9 to TRBJ2-5, with D possibly being TRBD1 or TRBD2 (5 bases each). Germline V gives CDR1 SGDLS, CDR2 YYNGEE. V shed 0 bases and J shed 2 bases, with 11 bases lying between them. CDR3 length equals 15 residues. Written as DNA, the CDR3 is TGTGCCAGCAGCGTAGTGGGGGAGCGGCAAGAGACCCAGTACTTC. Amino acid sequence: CASSVVGERQETQYF. Filled out from reference TRBV9 and TRBJ2-5, the complete variable domain reads DSGVTQTPKHLITATGQRVTLRCSPRSGDLSVYWYQQSLDQGLQFLIQYYNGEERAKGNILERFSAQQFPDLHSELNLSSLELGDSALYFCASSVVGERQETQYFGPGTRLLVL.

The CDR3 bases are TGTGCCAGCAGCTTAGCGGGACTAGCGGGGGGAGGCCCCACAGATACGCAGTATTTT. It yields the protein CASSLAGLAGGGPTDTQYF. The chain combines TRBV7-2 with TRBJ2-3, with TRBD2 matching 15 bases. Germline CDR1 SGHTA, CDR2 FQGNSA. The CDR3 is 19 residues long. J was trimmed by 2 bases and V by 0 bases; bases with no gene match: 6.

The gene calls are TRBV9 and TRBJ2-3; 10 positions match TRBD2. This CDR3 region has 17 residues. The junction had 9 bases not matched to a gene; V was cut back by 3 bases and J by 2 bases. Germline CDR1 SGDLS, CDR2 YYNGEE. Written as DNA, the CDR3 is TGTGCCAGCAGCGCATTCTCCCTAGCGGGGGCCACAGATACGCAGTATTTT. Its protein product is CASSAFSLAGATDTQYF.